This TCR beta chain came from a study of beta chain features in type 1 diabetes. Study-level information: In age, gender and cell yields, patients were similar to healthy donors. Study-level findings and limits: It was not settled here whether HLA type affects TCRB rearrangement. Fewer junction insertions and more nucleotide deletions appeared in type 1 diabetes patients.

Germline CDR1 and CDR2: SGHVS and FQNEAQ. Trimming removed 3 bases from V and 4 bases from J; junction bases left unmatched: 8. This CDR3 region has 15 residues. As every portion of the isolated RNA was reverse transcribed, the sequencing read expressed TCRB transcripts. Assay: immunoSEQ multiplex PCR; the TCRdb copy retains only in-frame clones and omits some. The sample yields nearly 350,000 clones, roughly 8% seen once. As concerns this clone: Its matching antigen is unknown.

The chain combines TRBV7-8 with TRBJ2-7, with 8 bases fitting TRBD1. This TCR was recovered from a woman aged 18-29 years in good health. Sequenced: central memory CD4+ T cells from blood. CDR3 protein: CASSFKDRVRYEQYF. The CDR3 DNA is TGTGCCAGCAGCTTTAAGGACAGGGTGAGGTACGAGCAGTACTTC.